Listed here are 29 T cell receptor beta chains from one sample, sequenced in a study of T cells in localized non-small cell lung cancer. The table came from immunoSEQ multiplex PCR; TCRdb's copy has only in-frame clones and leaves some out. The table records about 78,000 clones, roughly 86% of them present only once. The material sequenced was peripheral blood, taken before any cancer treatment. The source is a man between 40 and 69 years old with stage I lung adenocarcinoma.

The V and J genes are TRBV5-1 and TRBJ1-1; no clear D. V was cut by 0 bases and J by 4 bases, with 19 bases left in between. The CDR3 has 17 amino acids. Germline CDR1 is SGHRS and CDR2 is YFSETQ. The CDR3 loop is CASSLASVSNRGTEAFF. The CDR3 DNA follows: TGCGCCAGCAGCTTGGCTTCGGTTAGTAACCGAGGCACTGAAGCTTTCTTT.

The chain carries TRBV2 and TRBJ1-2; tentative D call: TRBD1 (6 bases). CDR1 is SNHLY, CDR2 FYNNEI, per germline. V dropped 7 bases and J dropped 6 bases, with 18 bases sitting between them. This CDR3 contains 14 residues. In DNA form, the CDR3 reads TGTGCCAGCAACCGTGTGGGGGCGAAGAATGGCTACACCTTC. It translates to CASNRVGAKNGYTF.

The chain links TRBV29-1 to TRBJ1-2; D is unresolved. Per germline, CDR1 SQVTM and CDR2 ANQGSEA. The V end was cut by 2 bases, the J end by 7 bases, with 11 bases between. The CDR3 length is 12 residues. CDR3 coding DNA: TGCAGCGTTGAACGGGCAGCTGGTGGCTACACCTTC. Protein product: CSVERAAGGYTF.

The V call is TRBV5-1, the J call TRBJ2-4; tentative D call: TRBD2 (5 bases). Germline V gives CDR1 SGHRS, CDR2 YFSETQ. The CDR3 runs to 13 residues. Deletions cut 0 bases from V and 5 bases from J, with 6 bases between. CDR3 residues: CASSLAGENIQYF. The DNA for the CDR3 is TGCGCCAGCAGCTTGGCCGGGGAAAACATTCAGTACTTC.

The CDR3 sequence is CASSRLAGLWFF. The CDR3 DNA is TGTGCCAGCAGCCGACTAGCGGGTTTGTGGTTCTTC. The rearrangement uses TRBV11-2 and TRBJ2-1; 10 bases are a match to TRBD2. Germline V lookup: CDR1 SGHAT, CDR2 FQNNGV. V shed 5 bases, J shed 15 bases, and the junction held 7 bases outside the gene matches. The CDR3 runs 12 residues. Full variable domain (rest looked up from reference TRBV11-2 and TRBJ2-1): EAGVAQSPRYKIIEKRQSVAFWCNPISGHATLYWYQQILGQGPKLLIQFQNNGVVDDSQLPKDRFSAERLKGVDSTLKIQPAKLEDSAVYLCASSRLAGLWFFGPGTRLTVL.

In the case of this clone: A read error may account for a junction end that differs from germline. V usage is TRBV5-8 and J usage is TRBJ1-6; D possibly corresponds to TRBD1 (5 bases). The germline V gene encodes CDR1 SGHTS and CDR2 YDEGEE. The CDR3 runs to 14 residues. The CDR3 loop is CASSHQGPNSPLHF. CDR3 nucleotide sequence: TGCGCCAGCAGCCACCAGGGACCGAATTCACCCCTCCACTTT.

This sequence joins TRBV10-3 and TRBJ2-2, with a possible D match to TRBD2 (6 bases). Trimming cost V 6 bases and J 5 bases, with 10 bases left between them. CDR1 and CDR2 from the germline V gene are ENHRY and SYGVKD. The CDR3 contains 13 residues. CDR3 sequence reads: CAIRSSGTGELFF. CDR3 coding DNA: TGTGCCATCAGATCCAGCGGGACCGGGGAGCTGTTTTTT.

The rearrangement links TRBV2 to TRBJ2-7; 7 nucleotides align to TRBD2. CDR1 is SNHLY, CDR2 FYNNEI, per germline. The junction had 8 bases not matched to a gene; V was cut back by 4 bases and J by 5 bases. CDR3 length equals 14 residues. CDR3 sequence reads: CASSVGGAGNEQYF. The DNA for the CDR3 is TGTGCCAGCAGTGTGGGAGGGGCTGGGAACGAGCAGTACTTC.

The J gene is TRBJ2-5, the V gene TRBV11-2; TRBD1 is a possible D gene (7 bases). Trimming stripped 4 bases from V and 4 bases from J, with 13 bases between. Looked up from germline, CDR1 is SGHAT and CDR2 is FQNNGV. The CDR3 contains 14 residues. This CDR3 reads CASSSLEGAETQYF. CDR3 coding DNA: TGTGCCAGCAGCTCCCTGGAGGGGGCAGAGACCCAGTACTTC.

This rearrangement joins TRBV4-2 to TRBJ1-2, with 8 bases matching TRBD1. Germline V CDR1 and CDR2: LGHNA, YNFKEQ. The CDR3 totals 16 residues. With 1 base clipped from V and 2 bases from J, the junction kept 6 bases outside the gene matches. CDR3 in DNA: TGTGCCAGCAGCCAAGGAGACAGGGGAGGAAACTATGGCTACACCTTC. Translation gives CASSQGDRGGNYGYTF.

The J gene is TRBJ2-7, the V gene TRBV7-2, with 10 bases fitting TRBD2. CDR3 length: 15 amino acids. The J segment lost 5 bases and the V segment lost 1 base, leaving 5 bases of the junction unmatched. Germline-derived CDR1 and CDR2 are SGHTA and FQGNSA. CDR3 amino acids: CASSLVEREGHEQYF. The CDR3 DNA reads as TGTGCCAGCAGCTTAGTCGAGCGGGAGGGACACGAGCAGTACTTC.

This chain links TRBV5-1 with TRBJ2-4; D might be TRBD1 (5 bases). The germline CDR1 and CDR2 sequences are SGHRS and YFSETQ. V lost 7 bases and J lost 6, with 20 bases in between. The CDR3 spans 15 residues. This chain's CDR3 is CASSNIQASGNIQYF. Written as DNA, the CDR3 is TGCGCCAGCTCCAATATACAGGCTTCGGGAAACATTCAGTACTTC.

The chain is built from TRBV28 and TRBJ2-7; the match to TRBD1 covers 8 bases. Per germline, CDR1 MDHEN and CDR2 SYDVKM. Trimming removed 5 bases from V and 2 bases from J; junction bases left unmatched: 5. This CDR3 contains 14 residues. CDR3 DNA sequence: TGTGCCAGCAGTAGTGCAGGGGGCCCCTACGAGCAGTACTTC. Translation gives CASSSAGGPYEQYF.

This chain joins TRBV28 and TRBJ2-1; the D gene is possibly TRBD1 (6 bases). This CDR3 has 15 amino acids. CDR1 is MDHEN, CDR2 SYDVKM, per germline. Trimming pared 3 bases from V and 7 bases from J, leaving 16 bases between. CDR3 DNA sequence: TGTGCCAGCAGTTTGCTTGCAGGGGCGCAAAATGAGCAGTTCTTC. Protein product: CASSLLAGAQNEQFF.

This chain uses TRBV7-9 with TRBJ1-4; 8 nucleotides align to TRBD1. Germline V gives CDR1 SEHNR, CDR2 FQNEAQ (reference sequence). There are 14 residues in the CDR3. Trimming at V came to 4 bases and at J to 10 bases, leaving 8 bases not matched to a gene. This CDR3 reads CASSSGGEKVKLFF. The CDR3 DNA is TGTGCCAGCAGCTCAGGGGGCGAGAAAGTAAAACTGTTTTTT.

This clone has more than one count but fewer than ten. CDR3 region: CASSPFPDGPLGLAGSYEQYF. The CDR3 region has the DNA TGTGCCAGCAGCCCGTTTCCGGACGGTCCCTTAGGGTTAGCGGGGAGTTACGAGCAGTACTTC. The chain uses TRBV14 and TRBJ2-7, with TRBD2 identical over 8 bases. The CDR3 has 21 amino acids. Germline CDR1 reads SGHDN; CDR2 reads FVKESK. The ends lost 4 bases at V and 4 bases at J; junction bases unmatched: 27.

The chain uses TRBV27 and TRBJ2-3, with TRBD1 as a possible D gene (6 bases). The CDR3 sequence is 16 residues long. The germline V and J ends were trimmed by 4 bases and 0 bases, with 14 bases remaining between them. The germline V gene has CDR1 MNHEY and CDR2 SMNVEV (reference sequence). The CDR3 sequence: CASSSTGYLSTDTQYF. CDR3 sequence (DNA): TGTGCCAGCAGTTCCACAGGGTACCTTAGCACAGATACGCAGTATTTT.

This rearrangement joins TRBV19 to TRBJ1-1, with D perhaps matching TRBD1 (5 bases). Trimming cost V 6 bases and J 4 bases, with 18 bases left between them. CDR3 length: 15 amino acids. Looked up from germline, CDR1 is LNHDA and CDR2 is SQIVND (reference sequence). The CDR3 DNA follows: TGTGCCAGTAGCCCCCGGGGGGATTCGGGCACTGAAGCTTTCTTT. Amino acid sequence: CASSPRGDSGTEAFF. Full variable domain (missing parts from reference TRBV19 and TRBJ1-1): DGGITQSPKYLFRKEGQNVTLSCEQNLNHDAMYWYRQDPGQGLRLIYYSQIVNDFQKGDIAEGYSVSREKKESFPLTVTSAQKNPTAFYLCASSPRGDSGTEAFFGQGTRLTVV.

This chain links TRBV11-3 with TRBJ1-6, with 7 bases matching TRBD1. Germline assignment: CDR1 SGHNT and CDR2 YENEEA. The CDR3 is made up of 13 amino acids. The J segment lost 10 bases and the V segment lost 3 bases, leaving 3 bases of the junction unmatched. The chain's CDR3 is CASSFTGDSPLHF. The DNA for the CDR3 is TGTGCCAGCAGCTTCACAGGGGACTCACCCCTCCACTTT.

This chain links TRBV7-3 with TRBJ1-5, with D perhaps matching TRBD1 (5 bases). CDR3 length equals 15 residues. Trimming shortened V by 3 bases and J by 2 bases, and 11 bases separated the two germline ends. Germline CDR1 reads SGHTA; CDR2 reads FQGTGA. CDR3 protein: CASSFRDWGNQPQHF. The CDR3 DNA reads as TGTGCCAGCAGCTTCAGGGATTGGGGCAATCAGCCCCAGCATTTT.

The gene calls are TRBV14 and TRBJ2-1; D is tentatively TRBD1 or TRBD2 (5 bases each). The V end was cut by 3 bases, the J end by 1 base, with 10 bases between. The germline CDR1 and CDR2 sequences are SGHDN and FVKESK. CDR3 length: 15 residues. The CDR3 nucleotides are TGTGCCAGCAGCCAGGGACCCGGGTCCTACAATGAGCAGTTCTTC. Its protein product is CASSQGPGSYNEQFF.

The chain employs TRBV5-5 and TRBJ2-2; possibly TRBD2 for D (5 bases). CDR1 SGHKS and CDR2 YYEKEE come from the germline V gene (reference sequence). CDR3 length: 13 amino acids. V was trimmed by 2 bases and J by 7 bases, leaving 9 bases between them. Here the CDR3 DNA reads TGTGCCAGCAGCTTAGGACTTAGCGGGGAGCTGTTTTTT. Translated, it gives CASSLGLSGELFF.

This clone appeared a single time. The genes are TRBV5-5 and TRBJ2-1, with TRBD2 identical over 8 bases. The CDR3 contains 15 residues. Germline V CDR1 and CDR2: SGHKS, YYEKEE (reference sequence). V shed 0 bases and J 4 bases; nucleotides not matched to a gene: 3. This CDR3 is CASSLGLAGYNEQFF. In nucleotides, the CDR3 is TGTGCCAGCAGCTTGGGTTTAGCGGGATACAATGAGCAGTTCTTC.

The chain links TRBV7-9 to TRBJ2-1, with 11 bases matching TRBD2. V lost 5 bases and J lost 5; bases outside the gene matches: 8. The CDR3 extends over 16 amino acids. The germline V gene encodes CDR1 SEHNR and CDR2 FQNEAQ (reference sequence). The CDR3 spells CASSLLAGGQDNEQFF. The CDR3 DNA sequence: TGTGCCAGCAGCCTTTTAGCGGGAGGGCAGGACAATGAGCAGTTCTTC.

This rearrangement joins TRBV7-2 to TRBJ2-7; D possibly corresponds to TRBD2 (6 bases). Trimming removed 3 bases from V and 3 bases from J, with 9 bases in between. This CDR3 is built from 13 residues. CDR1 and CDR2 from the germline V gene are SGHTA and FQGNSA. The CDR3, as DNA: TGTGCCAGCAGCTTCGCGGGAATCTACGAGCAGTACTTC. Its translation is CASSFAGIYEQYF.

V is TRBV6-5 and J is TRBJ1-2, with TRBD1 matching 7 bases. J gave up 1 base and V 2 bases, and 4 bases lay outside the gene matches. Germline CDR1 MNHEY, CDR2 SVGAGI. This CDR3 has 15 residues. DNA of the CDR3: TGTGCCAGCAGTTACCAGGGACAGATTAACTATGGCTACACCTTC. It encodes CASSYQGQINYGYTF.

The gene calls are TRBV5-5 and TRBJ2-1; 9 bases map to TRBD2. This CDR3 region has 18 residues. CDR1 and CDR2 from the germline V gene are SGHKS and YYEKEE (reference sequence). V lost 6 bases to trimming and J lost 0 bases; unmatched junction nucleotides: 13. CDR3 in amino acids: CASTGTSKPPSSYNEQFF. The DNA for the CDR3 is TGTGCCAGCACCGGGACTAGCAAACCTCCCAGCTCCTACAATGAGCAGTTCTTC.

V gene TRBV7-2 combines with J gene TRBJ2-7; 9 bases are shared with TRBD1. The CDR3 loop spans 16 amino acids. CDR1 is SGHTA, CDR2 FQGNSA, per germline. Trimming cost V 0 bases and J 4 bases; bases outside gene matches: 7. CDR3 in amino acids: CASSLARQGGPYEQYF. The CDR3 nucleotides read TGTGCCAGCAGCTTAGCCCGACAGGGGGGACCTTACGAGCAGTACTTC.

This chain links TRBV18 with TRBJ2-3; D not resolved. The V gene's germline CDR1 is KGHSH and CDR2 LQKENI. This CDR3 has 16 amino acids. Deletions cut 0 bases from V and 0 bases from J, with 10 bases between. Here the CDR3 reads CASSPPRLTSTDTQYF. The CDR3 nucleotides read TGTGCCAGCTCACCACCGCGGTTGACTAGCACAGATACGCAGTATTTT.